This TCR beta chain appears in the sequencing data of a study of blood T cell repertoires in COVID-19. The overall study: The United States, Italy and Spain supplied acute and convalescent COVID-19 samples. PBMCs, B-cell-depleted T cells, or T cells were the source of the cDNA or gDNA that made up the material.

How the authors handled the data: Reference gene primers were amplified, and this amplification served to estimate nucleated cell counts. Assay used: immunoSEQ multiplex PCR; TCRdb lists only in-frame clones, some missing. From that table come the V and J calls and clone size; the DNA was used to work out D and trimming. In the table there are more than 100,000 clones, less than 90% of which are singletons. Unmatched junction bases numbered 12, after V lost 8 bases and J lost 5 bases. Germline V gene data show CDR1 as MNHEY and CDR2 as SMNVEV (reference sequence). CDR3 size: 17 residues. This receptor was identified in a man aged 80 or over with acute or convalescent COVID-19. The chain joins TRBV27 to TRBJ2-2, with TRBD2 identical over 12 bases. Sequenced input: peripheral blood. CDR3 sequence reads: CASLTSGGSRGTGELFF. The CDR3 DNA sequence: TGTGCCAGCTTGACTAGCGGGGGATCTCGGGGGACCGGGGAGCTGTTTTTT.